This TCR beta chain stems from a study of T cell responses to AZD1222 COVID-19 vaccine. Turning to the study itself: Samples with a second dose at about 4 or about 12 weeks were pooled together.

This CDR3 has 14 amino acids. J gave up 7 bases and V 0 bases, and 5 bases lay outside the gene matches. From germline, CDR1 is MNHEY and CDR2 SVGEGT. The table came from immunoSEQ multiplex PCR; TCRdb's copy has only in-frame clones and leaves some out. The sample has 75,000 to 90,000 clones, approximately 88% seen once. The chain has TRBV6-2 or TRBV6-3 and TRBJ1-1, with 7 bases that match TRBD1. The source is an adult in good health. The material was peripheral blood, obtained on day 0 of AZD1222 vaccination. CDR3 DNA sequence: TGTGCCAGCAGTTACTCCGAGGGGGCCCATGAAGCTTTCTTT. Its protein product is CASSYSEGAHEAFF.